This is a list of T cell receptor beta chains from one sample in a study of Ad26.COV2.S vaccination and SARS-CoV-2 variants. The repertoire was sequenced with immunoSEQ multiplex PCR; TCRdb's copy has only in-frame clones and lacks some. The sample has roughly 380,000 clones, around 87% seen once. Here the sequenced sample was peripheral blood, taken in a trial of Ad26.COV2.S vaccine versus placebo. The receptor set was obtained from a person aged 18-65 years who received the Ad26.COV2.S COVID-19 vaccine or a placebo. Both conserved end residues are part of each CDR3. D genes are given only for firm matches. Only part of the rows carry a size: once, few, many, or a class if the clone is expanded.

v_gene	abundance	j_gene	d_gene	CDR3nt	CDR3aa
TRBV11-3	NA	TRBJ2-1	TRBD2	TGTGCCAGCAGCTGGGGACTAGCGGGGGGGTCCTACAATGAGCAGTTCTTC	CASSWGLAGGSYNEQFF
TRBV2	NA	TRBJ2-7	TRBD1	TGTGCCAGCAGTGACCAGCCGGGACAGGCCCTTTACGAGCAGTACTTC	CASSDQPGQALYEQYF
TRBV9	once	TRBJ1-3	NA	TGTGCCAGCAGCCACGGACAGTTCTCTGGAAACACCATATATTTT	CASSHGQFSGNTIYF
TRBV27	NA	TRBJ1-4	NA	TGTGCCAGCAGTTTTTTGGGAACTAATGAAAAACTGTTTTTT	CASSFLGTNEKLFF
TRBV25-1	NA	TRBJ2-7	NA	TGTGCCAGCACTGAGGGAAACGAGCAGTACTTC	CASTEGNEQYF
TRBV2	NA	TRBJ2-7	TRBD2	TGTGCCAGCAGGGTGACTAGCGGGGGGGCGGAGCAGTACTTC	CASRVTSGGAEQYF
TRBV5-1	few	TRBJ2-2	TRBD1	TGCGCCAGCAGCTTGGCCGGGCGACAGGGGCACACCGGGGAGCTGTTTTTT	CASSLAGRQGHTGELFF
TRBV11-3	NA	TRBJ2-5	NA	TGTGCCAGCAGCTTAGGACAGACCCCCAAAGAGACCCAGTACTTC	CASSLGQTPKETQYF
TRBV10-3	NA	TRBJ1-1	TRBD1	TGTGCCACCCGGACAGGGGACACTGAAGCTTTCTTT	CATRTGDTEAFF
TRBV19	NA	TRBJ1-4	TRBD1	TGTGCCAGTAGTAGCCAAACAGGGGGGAATGAAAAACTGTTTTTT	CASSSQTGGNEKLFF
TRBV25-1	NA	TRBJ2-1	NA	TGTGCCAGCAGTGAATTAGGCAGCGGGAATGAGCAGTTCTTC	CASSELGSGNEQFF
TRBV9	NA	TRBJ2-6	NA	TGTGCCAGCAGCGAGACGAGGTGGACTACTGGGGCCAACGTCCTGACTTTC	CASSETRWTTGANVLTF
TRBV4-3	once	TRBJ2-3	NA	TGCGCCAGCAGCCAAGAAGGCCGCAGCACAGATACGCAGTATTTT	CASSQEGRSTDTQYF
TRBV7-9	NA	TRBJ2-5	TRBD2	TGTGCCAGCATCCCACCGGGATGGACTAGCATTGAGACCCAGTACTTC	CASIPPGWTSIETQYF
TRBV10-3	NA	TRBJ1-5	TRBD1	TGTGCCATCAGTGAGTCGGAAACAGGGGGCAGCAATCAGCCCCAGCATTTT	CAISESETGGSNQPQHF
TRBV9	NA	TRBJ2-1	NA	TGTGCCAGCAGCGCGGGACTCCTCTCCTACAATGAGCAGTTCTTC	CASSAGLLSYNEQFF
TRBV3-1/TRBV3-2	NA	TRBJ2-5	NA	TGTGCCAGCAGCCAAGATTTATTGGTGAATTGGGAGACCCAGTACTTC	CASSQDLLVNWETQYF
TRBV5-6	once	TRBJ1-2	NA	TGTGCCAGCAGCCGACAAGGATCGAAGTATGGCTACACCTTC	CASSRQGSKYGYTF
TRBV9	NA	TRBJ2-1	NA	TGTGCCAGCAGCCCGACCAACTCCTACAATGAGCAGTTCTTC	CASSPTNSYNEQFF
TRBV29-1	NA	TRBJ1-6	NA	TGCAGCGTTGCTTCCAGGGAGGGTTCACCCCTCCACTTT	CSVASREGSPLHF
TRBV6-5	NA	TRBJ2-1	TRBD2	TGTGCCAGCAGCCCGGGGGGGTTTTCCTACAATGAGCAGTTCTTC	CASSPGGFSYNEQFF
TRBV5-5	NA	TRBJ1-4	NA	TGTGCCAGCAGCTTAGGACAGCCAACTAATGAAAAACTGTTTTTT	CASSLGQPTNEKLFF
TRBV14	NA	TRBJ2-1	NA	TGTGCCAGCAGCCGACATTATGAGCAGTTCTTC	CASSRHYEQFF
TRBV5-1	NA	TRBJ2-3	TRBD1	TGCGCCAGCAGCCAGGGGACAGGTAGCACAGATACGCAGTATTTT	CASSQGTGSTDTQYF
TRBV4-3	NA	TRBJ2-1	NA	TGCGCCAGCAGCCAACGGGGGAGCTCCTACAATGAGCAGTTCTTC	CASSQRGSSYNEQFF
TRBV7-6	once	TRBJ2-5	NA	TGTGCCAGCAGCCCCGGGGGTTCGGAGACCCAGTACTTC	CASSPGGSETQYF
TRBV2	NA	TRBJ2-7	NA	TGTGCCAGCAATGGGGGCGCCTCCTACGAGCAGTACTTC	CASNGGASYEQYF